This T cell receptor (beta chain) was identified during a study of blood T cells in healthy people across ages. Study-level points and caveats: A roughly linear age-dependent decrease characterized TCR beta diversity per million T cells.

The second PCR ran 7 to 11 cycles with a sample-barcoded 5' primer and J-beta primers. Each CDR3 protein is one row after TCRdb ran MiXCR on the 5' RACE reads. Of approximately 490,000 distinct CDR3 sequences listed, around 24% are singletons. Every participating donor contributed around 9.5 milliliters of peripheral blood through a draw. V lost 2 bases to trimming and J lost 3 bases, with 14 bases between them. Germline V gene data show CDR1 as SNHLY and CDR2 as FYNNEI. This CDR3 has 15 amino acids. A remark on this clonotype: The antigen remains undetermined.

This same sample was also part of a study on T cells of mothers and their children. This second study says: Three healthy Caucasian mothers gave samples, and so did their six children. cDNA was synthesized from all extracted RNA at around 1.5 ug per reaction.

This sequence originates from a boy aged 5-17 years in good health. The V call is TRBV2, the J call TRBJ2-7; tentative D call: TRBD2 (6 bases). Sequencing was done on a sample of blood. In DNA, the CDR3 is TGTGCCAGCAGTGAACTACGGGAGAGGTACTACGAGCAGTACTTC. Translated, it gives CASSELRERYYEQYF.